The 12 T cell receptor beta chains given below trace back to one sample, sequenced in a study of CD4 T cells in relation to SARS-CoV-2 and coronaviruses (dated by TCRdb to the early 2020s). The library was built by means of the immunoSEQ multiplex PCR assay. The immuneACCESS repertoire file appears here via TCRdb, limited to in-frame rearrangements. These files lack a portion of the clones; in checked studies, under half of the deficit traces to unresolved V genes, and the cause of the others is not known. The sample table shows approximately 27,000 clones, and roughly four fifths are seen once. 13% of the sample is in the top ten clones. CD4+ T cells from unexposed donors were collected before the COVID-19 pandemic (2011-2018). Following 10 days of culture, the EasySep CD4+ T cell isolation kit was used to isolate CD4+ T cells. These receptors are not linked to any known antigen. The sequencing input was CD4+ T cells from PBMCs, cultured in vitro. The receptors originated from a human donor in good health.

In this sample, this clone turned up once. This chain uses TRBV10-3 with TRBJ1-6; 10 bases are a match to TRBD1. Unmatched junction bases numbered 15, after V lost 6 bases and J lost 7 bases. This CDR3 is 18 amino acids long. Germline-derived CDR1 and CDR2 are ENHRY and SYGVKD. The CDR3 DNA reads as TGTGCCATCAGCCCCAGACAGGGGGCGTACGGGGAGAATTCACCCCTCCACTTT. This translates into CAISPRQGAYGENSPLHF.

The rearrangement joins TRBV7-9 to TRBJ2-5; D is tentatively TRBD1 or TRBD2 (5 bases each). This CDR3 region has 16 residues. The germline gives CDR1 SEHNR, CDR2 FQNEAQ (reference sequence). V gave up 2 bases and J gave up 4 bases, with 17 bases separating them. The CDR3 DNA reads TGTGCCAGCAGCTTACTCTCACTTGGGGACGTAGAGACCCAGTACTTC. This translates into CASSLLSLGDVETQYF.

CDR3: CASRWDSTDTQYF. In nucleotides, the CDR3 is TGTGCCAGCAGGTGGGACAGCACAGATACGCAGTATTTT. The V and J genes are TRBV6-5 and TRBJ2-3; D possibly uses TRBD1 or TRBD2 (5 bases each). Between the trimmed V and J ends, which lost 6 bases and 0 bases, there was a span of 7 bases. This CDR3 has 13 amino acids. CDR1 MNHEY and CDR2 SVGAGI come from the germline V gene.

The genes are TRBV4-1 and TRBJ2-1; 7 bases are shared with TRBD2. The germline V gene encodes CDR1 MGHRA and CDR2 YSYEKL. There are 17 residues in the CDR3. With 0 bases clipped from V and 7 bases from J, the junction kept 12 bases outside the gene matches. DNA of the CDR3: TGCGCCAGCAGCCAAGAGCGTGGCGGGAGTCACTTGAATGAGCAGTTCTTC. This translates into CASSQERGGSHLNEQFF.

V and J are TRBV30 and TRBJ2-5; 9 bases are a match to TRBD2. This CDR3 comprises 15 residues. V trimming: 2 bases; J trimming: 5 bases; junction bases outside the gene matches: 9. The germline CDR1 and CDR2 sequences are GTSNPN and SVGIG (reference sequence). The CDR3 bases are TGTGCCTGGAGTACATGGGACAGCGGGGGGGAGACCCAGTACTTC. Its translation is CAWSTWDSGGETQYF.

CDR3 sequence: CATKREAYNEQFF. The CDR3 DNA follows: TGTGCCACAAAGCGGGAAGCCTACAATGAGCAGTTCTTC. The genes are TRBV7-9 and TRBJ2-1; 7 bases are a match to TRBD2. V lost 10 bases, J lost 2 bases, and 5 bases stayed unmatched. This CDR3 is 13 amino acids long. The germline V gene encodes CDR1 SEHNR and CDR2 FQNEAQ (reference sequence).

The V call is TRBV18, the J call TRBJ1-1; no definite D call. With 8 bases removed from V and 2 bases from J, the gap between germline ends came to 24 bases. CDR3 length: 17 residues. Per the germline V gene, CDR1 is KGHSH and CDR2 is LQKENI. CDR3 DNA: TGTGCCAGCCGGATGGTCAGCGTCCGGGATTACAACACTGAAGCTTTCTTT. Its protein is CASRMVSVRDYNTEAFF.

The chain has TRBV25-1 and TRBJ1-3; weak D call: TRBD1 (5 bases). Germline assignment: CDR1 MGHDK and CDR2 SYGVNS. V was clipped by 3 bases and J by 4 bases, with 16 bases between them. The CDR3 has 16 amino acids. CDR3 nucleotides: TGTGCCAGCAGTGAGGGGGATTGGGTTTCAGGAAACACCATATATTTT. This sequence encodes CASSEGDWVSGNTIYF.

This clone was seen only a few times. The CDR3 loop reads CASSEGFEPQHF. As DNA, the CDR3 is TGTGCCAGCAGTGAAGGGTTCGAGCCCCAGCATTTT. The rearrangement uses TRBV2 and TRBJ1-5; no clear D gene. V shed 1 base and J shed 8 bases, with 6 bases lying between them. Per germline, CDR1 SNHLY and CDR2 FYNNEI. This CDR3 has 12 amino acids.

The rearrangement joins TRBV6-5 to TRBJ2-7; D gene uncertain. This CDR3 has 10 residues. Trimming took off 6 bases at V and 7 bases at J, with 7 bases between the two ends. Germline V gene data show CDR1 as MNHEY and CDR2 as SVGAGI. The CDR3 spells CASSEWEQYF. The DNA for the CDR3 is TGTGCCAGCAGCGAGTGGGAGCAGTACTTC.

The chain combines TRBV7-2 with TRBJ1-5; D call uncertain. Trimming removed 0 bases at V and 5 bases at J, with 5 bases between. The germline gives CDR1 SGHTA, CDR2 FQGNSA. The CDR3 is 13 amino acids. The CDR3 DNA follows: TGTGCCAGCAGCTTAGCGAACGATCAGCCCCAGCATTTT. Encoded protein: CASSLANDQPQHF. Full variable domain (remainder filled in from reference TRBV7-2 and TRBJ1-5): GAGVSQSPSNKVTEKGKDVELRCDPISGHTALYWYRQSLGQGLEFLIYFQGNSAPDKSGLPSDRFSAERTGGSVSTLTIQRTQQEDSAVYLCASSLANDQPQHFGDGTRLSIL.

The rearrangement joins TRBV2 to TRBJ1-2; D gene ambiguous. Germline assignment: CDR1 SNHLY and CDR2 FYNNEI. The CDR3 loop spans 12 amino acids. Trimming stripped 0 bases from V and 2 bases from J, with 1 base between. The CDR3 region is CASSEANYGYTF. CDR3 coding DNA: TGTGCCAGCAGTGAAGCCAACTATGGCTACACCTTC.